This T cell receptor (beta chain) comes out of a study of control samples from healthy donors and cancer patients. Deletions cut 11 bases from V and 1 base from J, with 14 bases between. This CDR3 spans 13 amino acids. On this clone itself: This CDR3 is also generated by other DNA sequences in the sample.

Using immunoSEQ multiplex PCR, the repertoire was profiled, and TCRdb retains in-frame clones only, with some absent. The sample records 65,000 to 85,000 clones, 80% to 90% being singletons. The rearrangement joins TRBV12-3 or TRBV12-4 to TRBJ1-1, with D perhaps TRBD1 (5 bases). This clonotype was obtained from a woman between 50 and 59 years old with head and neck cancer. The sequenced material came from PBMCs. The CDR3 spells CASGRDPNTEAFF. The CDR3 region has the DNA TGTGCCTCGGGGAGGGACCCGAACACTGAAGCTTTCTTT.